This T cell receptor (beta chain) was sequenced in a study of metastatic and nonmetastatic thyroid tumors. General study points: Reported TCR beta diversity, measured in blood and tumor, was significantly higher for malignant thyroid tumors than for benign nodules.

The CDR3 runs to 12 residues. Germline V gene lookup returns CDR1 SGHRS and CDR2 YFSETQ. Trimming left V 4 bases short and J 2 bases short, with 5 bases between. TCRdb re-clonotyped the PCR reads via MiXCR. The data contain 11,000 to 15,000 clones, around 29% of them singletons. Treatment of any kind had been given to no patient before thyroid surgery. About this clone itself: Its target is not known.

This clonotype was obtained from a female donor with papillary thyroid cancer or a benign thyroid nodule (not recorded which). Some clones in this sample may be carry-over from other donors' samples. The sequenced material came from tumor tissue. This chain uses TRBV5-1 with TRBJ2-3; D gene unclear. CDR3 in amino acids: CASSPPTDTQYF. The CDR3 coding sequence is TGCGCCAGCAGCCCCCCCACAGATACGCAGTATTTT.